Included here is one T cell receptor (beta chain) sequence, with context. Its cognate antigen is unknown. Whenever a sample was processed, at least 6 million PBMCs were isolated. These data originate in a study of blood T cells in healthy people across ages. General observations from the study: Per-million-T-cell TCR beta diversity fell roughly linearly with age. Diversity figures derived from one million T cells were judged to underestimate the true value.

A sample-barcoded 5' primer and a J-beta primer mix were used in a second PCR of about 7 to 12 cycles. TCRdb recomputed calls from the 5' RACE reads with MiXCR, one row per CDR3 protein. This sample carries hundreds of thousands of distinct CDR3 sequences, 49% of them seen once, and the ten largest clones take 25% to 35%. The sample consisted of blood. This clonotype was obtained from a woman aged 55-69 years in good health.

CDR3 sequence: CASSHIAGTGPNSPLHF. In DNA form, the CDR3 reads TGCGCCAGCAGCCATATTGCCGGGACGGGACCTAATTCACCCCTCCACTTT. The chain uses TRBV4-3 and TRBJ1-6, with D possibly TRBD1 on 5 matching bases. CDR3 length: 17 residues. Looked up from germline, CDR1 is LGHNA and CDR2 is YSLEER. The germline V and J ends were trimmed by 3 bases and 6 bases, with 18 bases remaining between them.